The 16 T cell receptor beta chains below come from one sample, sequenced in a study of blood T cell repertoires in COVID-19 (TCRdb year 2020). The library was made by the immunoSEQ multiplex PCR assay. TCRdb re-hosts the immuneACCESS table, in-frame sequences only. Its copies lack some clones; in the studies checked, an unresolved V gene accounts for under half of them, and the cause for the rest is not known. The sample contains 25,000 to 35,000 clones, 85% to 95% of them found a single time. 0.83% of the sample is taken by the ten largest. Material for sequencing was peripheral blood. The source of these receptors is a woman aged 65 to 85 with COVID-19, enrolled during active disease.

This sequence joins TRBV6-1 and TRBJ2-7; the match to TRBD2 covers 7 bases. Unmatched junction bases numbered 4, after V lost 0 bases and J lost 5 bases. This CDR3 comprises 14 residues. CDR1 and CDR2 (germline): MNHNS, SASEGT. As DNA, the CDR3 is TGTGCCAGCAGTGAAGCGGGAGGGCCTCACGAGCAGTACTTC. It translates to CASSEAGGPHEQYF.

The chain combines TRBV7-9 with TRBJ1-1, with 9 bases identical to TRBD1. The J segment lost 10 bases and the V segment lost 5 bases, leaving 14 bases of the junction unmatched. In germline, CDR1 is SEHNR, CDR2 FQNEAQ (reference sequence). CDR3 length: 15 amino acids. The CDR3 protein is CASSVPGQGGLRAFF. DNA of the CDR3: TGTGCCAGCAGCGTGCCGGGACAGGGTGGACTGCGAGCTTTCTTT.

The chain couples TRBV4-3 to TRBJ2-7; maybe TRBD2 (5 bases). This CDR3 has 16 residues. Germline CDR1 and CDR2: LGHNA and YSLEER. V dropped 1 base and J dropped 0 bases, with 13 bases sitting between them. The CDR3 region is CASSQVPSLLSYEQYF. The CDR3 nucleotides are TGCGCCAGCAGCCAAGTCCCTAGCCTACTCTCCTACGAGCAGTACTTC.

The chain recombines TRBV2 with TRBJ1-1; no clear D gene. Trimming shortened V by 7 bases and J by 2 bases, and 14 bases separated the two germline ends. CDR1 is SNHLY, CDR2 FYNNEI, per germline. The CDR3 is 14 residues long. The CDR3 nucleotides read TGTGCCAGCACCGTCCCCACCACAAACACTGAAGCTTTCTTT. As protein: CASTVPTTNTEAFF.

The chain joins TRBV19 to TRBJ2-7, with 8 nucleotides matching TRBD1. Germline lookup yields CDR1 LNHDA and CDR2 SQIVND (reference sequence). Unmatched junction bases numbered 3, after V lost 5 bases and J lost 3 bases. This CDR3 is 13 amino acids long. Here the CDR3 DNA reads TGTGCCAGTAGTGGGACAGGATTCTACGAGCAGTACTTC. This encodes CASSGTGFYEQYF.

This chain uses TRBV30 with TRBJ2-2, with D possibly being TRBD2 (6 bases). Trimming left V 0 bases short and J 3 bases short, with 11 bases between. This CDR3 comprises 15 residues. Germline V gives CDR1 GTSNPN, CDR2 SVGIG (reference sequence). CDR3 DNA: TGTGCCTGGAGTGTCTACGGGACTTACACCGGGGAGCTGTTTTTT. It encodes CAWSVYGTYTGELFF. The full variable domain, with the rest looked up from reference TRBV30 and TRBJ2-2, is SQTIHQWPATLVQPVGSPLSLECTVEGTSNPNLYWYRQAAGRGLQLLFYSVGIGQISSEVPQNLSASRPQDRQFILSSKKLLLSDSGFYLCAWSVYGTYTGELFFGEGSRLTVL.

This clone was found once. This chain uses TRBV19 with TRBJ2-5; D unresolved. Trimming took off 3 bases at V and 5 bases at J, with 10 bases between the two ends. Germline CDR1 is LNHDA and CDR2 is SQIVND (reference sequence). This CDR3 has 13 residues. CDR3 protein: CASSIERGETQYF. The DNA of the CDR3 is TGTGCCAGTAGTATCGAAAGAGGCGAGACCCAGTACTTC.

The rearrangement links TRBV18 to TRBJ1-1; possibly TRBD1 for D (6 bases). Germline CDR1 is KGHSH and CDR2 is LQKENI. V was clipped by 1 base and J by 7 bases, with 16 bases between them. This CDR3 has 15 residues. The CDR3 is CASSPQGTPSDEAFF. The CDR3, as DNA: TGTGCCAGCTCACCACAAGGGACACCCTCCGATGAAGCTTTCTTT.

The gene calls are TRBV19 and TRBJ2-7; D is ambiguous. The V end was cut by 3 bases, the J end by 2 bases, with 8 bases between. The CDR3 totals 13 residues. Per germline, CDR1 LNHDA and CDR2 SQIVND (reference sequence). The CDR3 sequence: CASSIQNTYEQYF. The CDR3 DNA sequence: TGTGCCAGTAGTATCCAGAACACCTACGAGCAGTACTTC.

The rearrangement uses TRBV6-5 and TRBJ2-1, with 11 nucleotides matching TRBD2. Germline V gives CDR1 MNHEY, CDR2 SVGAGI. The trim removed 2 bases at V and 10 bases at J, leaving 7 bases unmatched. The CDR3 is 15 residues long. CDR3 protein: CASSYLTSGRGEQFF. The CDR3 region has the DNA TGTGCCAGCAGTTACCTTACTAGCGGGAGAGGCGAGCAGTTCTTC.

This chain links TRBV28 with TRBJ1-2; D is perhaps TRBD1 (5 bases). The V gene lost 4 bases and the J gene lost 3 bases, with 12 bases spanning the gap. This CDR3 spans 14 amino acids. CDR1 and CDR2 from the germline V gene are MDHEN and SYDVKM. Written as DNA, the CDR3 is TGTGCCAGCAGTTCCGGACAAGCCGACTATGGCTACACCTTC. Encoded protein: CASSSGQADYGYTF.

The chain is built from TRBV4-1 and TRBJ2-7; a weak D match, TRBD2 (6 bases). V lost 1 base, J lost 5 bases, and 12 bases lay in between. Germline V CDR1 and CDR2: MGHRA, YSYEKL. The CDR3 contains 14 residues. CDR3 coding DNA: TGCGCCAGCAGCCAAGGAGAACGGGAGAACGAGCAGTACTTC. It is translated as CASSQGERENEQYF.

This clone appeared a few times. The chain carries TRBV4-1 and TRBJ2-2, with D possibly TRBD2 on 6 matching bases. CDR1 MGHRA and CDR2 YSYEKL come from the germline V gene. This CDR3 has 15 residues. Trimming took off 5 bases at V and 2 bases at J, with 12 bases between the two ends. CDR3 in amino acids: CASSASGPNTGELFF. DNA for the CDR3: TGCGCCAGCAGCGCAAGCGGGCCCAACACCGGGGAGCTGTTTTTT.

V usage is TRBV19 and J usage is TRBJ1-4; perhaps TRBD1 as D (5 bases). Trimming took 1 base from V and 8 from J, leaving 8 bases between them. Per the germline V gene, CDR1 is LNHDA and CDR2 is SQIVND (reference sequence). The CDR3 contains 13 residues. Written as DNA, the CDR3 is TGTGCCAGTAGTATAGCCAGGGCCGAAAAACTGTTTTTT. It translates to CASSIARAEKLFF.

The gene calls are TRBV3-1 (or the pseudogene TRBV3-2) and TRBJ2-1, with 8 bases matching TRBD1. Trimming took 6 bases from V and 8 from J; bases not matched to a gene: 6. The CDR3 totals 13 residues. Germline CDR1 and CDR2: LGHDT and YNNKEL (reference sequence). The CDR3 sequence is CASRRTGQDEQFF. The CDR3 DNA reads as TGTGCCAGCAGGCGGACAGGGCAAGATGAGCAGTTCTTC.

The chain couples TRBV30 to TRBJ1-5; no firm D call. Between the trimmed V and J ends, which lost 3 bases and 7 bases, there was a span of 10 bases. The CDR3 runs 12 residues. Germline CDR1 reads GTSNPN; CDR2 reads SVGIG (reference sequence). The CDR3 DNA is TGTGCCTGGAGGGTGGGAGAACAGCCCCAGCATTTT. Translating it yields CAWRVGEQPQHF.